The clone carrying this TCR beta chain was observed a handful of times. The PCR made use of 60 Vbeta and 13 Jbeta primers. Assay used: immunoSEQ multiplex PCR; TCRdb lists only in-frame clones, some missing. The data show more than 95,000 clones, approximately 87% seen once. Germline V gene data show CDR1 as GTSNPN and CDR2 as SVGIG (reference sequence). Unmatched junction bases numbered 17, after V lost 3 bases and J lost 0 bases. This CDR3 has 20 residues. This entry belongs to a study of cytomegalovirus exposure and HLA in healthy donors. The sequencing input was PBMCs. The receptor comes from a man between 18 and 29 years old in good health and CMV-seropositive. The chain joins TRBV30 to TRBJ2-6; 7 nucleotides line up with TRBD1. The CDR3 loop is CAWRFGVYRGSSSGANVLTF. The CDR3 region has the DNA TGTGCCTGGAGGTTTGGTGTGTACAGGGGATCAAGCTCTGGGGCCAACGTCCTGACTTTC.